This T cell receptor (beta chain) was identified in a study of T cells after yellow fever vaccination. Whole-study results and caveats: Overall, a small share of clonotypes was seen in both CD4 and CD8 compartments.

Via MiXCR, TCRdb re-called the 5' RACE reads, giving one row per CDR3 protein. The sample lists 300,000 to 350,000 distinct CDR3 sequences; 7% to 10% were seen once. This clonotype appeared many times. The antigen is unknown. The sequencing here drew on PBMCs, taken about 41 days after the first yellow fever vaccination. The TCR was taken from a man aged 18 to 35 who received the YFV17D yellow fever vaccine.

The CDR3 nucleotides are TGTGCCAGCAGCCTTGCGGCCAGAGATACGCAGTATTTT. This gives the protein CASSLAARDTQYF. V is TRBV9 and J is TRBJ2-3; no firm D call. Germline CDR1 SGDLS, CDR2 YYNGEE. This CDR3 has 13 amino acids. The V and J ends lost 4 bases and 5 bases respectively, with 11 bases between them.